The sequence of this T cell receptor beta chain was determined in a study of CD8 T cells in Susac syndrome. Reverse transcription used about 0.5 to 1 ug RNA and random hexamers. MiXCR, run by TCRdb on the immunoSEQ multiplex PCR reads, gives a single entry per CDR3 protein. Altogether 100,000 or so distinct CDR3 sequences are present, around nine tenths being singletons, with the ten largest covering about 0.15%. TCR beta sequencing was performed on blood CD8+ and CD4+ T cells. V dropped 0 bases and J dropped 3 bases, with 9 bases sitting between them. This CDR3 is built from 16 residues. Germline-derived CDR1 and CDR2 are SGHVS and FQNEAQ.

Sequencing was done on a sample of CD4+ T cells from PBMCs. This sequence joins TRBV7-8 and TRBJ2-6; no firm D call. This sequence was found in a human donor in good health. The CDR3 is CASSLAKVFGANVLTF. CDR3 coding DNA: TGTGCCAGCAGCTTAGCGAAGGTTTTTGGGGCCAACGTCCTGACTTTC.